A single sample is the source of the 13 T cell receptor beta chains below, sequenced in a study of T-cell reconstitution after alpha-beta-depleted transplantation in children. For TCRbeta, the library was prepared with unique molecular identifiers. TCRdb redid the calling of the PCR reads with MiXCR, one entry per CDR3 protein. The sample holds 77,000 or so distinct CDR3 sequences; 15% to 20% are singletons and the top ten take about half. Sequencing used PBMCs, mostly from graft donor cells, obtained 360 days after TCRalphabeta/CD19-depleted stem cell transplant. Receptors originate from a male patient between 2 and 15 years old who had a stem cell transplant for acute lymphoblastic leukemia, so the T cells may come from the graft donor.

This clonotype was seen ten or more times. The chain has TRBV5-1 and TRBJ2-2, with a possible D match to TRBD1 (6 bases). Germline lookup yields CDR1 SGHRS and CDR2 YFSETQ. The CDR3 sequence is 15 residues long. Trimming pared 4 bases from V and 0 bases from J, leaving 10 bases between. The CDR3 nucleotides are TGCGCCAGCAGCCCGGACAGAGCGAACACCGGGGAGCTGTTTTTT. This translates into CASSPDRANTGELFF. Full variable domain (remainder filled in from reference TRBV5-1 and TRBJ2-2): KAGVTQTPRYLIKTRGQQVTLSCSPISGHRSVSWYQQTPGQGLQFLFEYFSETQRNKGNFPGRFSGRQFSNSRSEMNVSTLELGDSALYLCASSPDRANTGELFFGEGSRLTVL.

Notes on this clonotype: The junction does not match germline at one end; this may be a read error. The chain uses TRBV12-3 or TRBV12-4 and TRBJ2-2, with TRBD1 identical over 7 bases. The CDR3 has 16 amino acids. CDR3 protein: CPSSQGRQGNTGELFF. The CDR3 DNA reads TGTCCCAGCAGCCAGGGGAGACAGGGGAACACCGGGGAGCTGTTTTTT.

The chain is built from TRBV28 and TRBJ2-5; weak D call: TRBD2 (5 bases). V shed 6 bases and J shed 4 bases, with 15 bases lying between them. CDR3 size: 14 residues. The germline gives CDR1 MDHEN, CDR2 SYDVKM. CDR3 residues: CASSRYGVPETQYF. DNA for the CDR3: TGTGCCAGCAGCAGATACGGGGTCCCAGAGACCCAGTACTTC.

V gene TRBV7-8 combines with J gene TRBJ1-5; 8 bases agree with TRBD1. V was clipped by 5 bases and J by 2 bases; unmatched bases: 11. CDR1 SGHVS and CDR2 FQNEAQ come from the germline V gene. The CDR3 covers 17 residues. The CDR3 region has the DNA TGTGCCAGCAGCACACAGGCAGGGGGCCGTGGCAATCAGCCCCAGCATTTT. Amino acid sequence: CASSTQAGGRGNQPQHF.

The gene calls are TRBV20-1 and TRBJ2-3; D may be TRBD1 (5 bases). Germline V gene lookup returns CDR1 DFQATT and CDR2 SNEGSKA (reference sequence). CDR3 length: 14 residues. Between the trimmed V and J ends, which lost 2 bases and 6 bases, there was a span of 15 bases. The CDR3 DNA follows: TGCAGTGCTAGACTGGGGCGCGGTGGTGATACGCAGTATTTT. Protein sequence: CSARLGRGGDTQYF.

This clonotype was seen a few times. The junction and the germline gene differ at one end; a read error may be behind it. V usage is TRBV7-7 and J usage is TRBJ2-5; no clear D. CDR3 length: 13 residues. Germline lookup yields CDR1 SSHAT and CDR2 FNYEAQ (reference sequence). Here the CDR3 DNA reads TGTGCTAGCAGCCCCGACTGGAAAGAGACCCAGTACTTC. It translates to CASSPDWKETQYF.

This clonotype has more than one count but fewer than ten. The chain links TRBV7-9 to TRBJ1-3; D perhaps matches TRBD1 (6 bases). The CDR3 length is 17 residues. CDR1 and CDR2 from the germline V gene are SEHNR and FQNEAQ (reference sequence). V was cut by 5 bases and J by 0 bases, with 17 bases left in between. CDR3 amino acids: CASSKSTGRDSGNTIYF. The CDR3 DNA reads as TGTGCCAGCAGCAAATCGACAGGCCGCGACTCTGGAAACACCATATATTTT.

This clonotype has ten or more counts. The J gene is TRBJ2-7, the V gene TRBV2; the D is unclear. The CDR3 covers 11 residues. V lost 4 bases and J lost 6, with 7 bases in between. CDR1 and CDR2 from the germline V gene are SNHLY and FYNNEI. The CDR3 DNA is TGTGCCAGCAGTGGAGTTTCCGAGCAGTACTTC. The encoded protein is CASSGVSEQYF. The full variable domain, completed using reference TRBV2 and TRBJ2-7, is EPEVTQTPSHQVTQMGQEVILRCVPISNHLYFYWYRQILGQKVEFLVSFYNNEISEKSEIFDDQFSVERPDGSNFTLKIRSTKLEDSAMYFCASSGVSEQYFGPGTRLTVT.

This clonotype turned up a few times. The J gene is TRBJ1-4, the V gene TRBV6-5, with 9 bases identical to TRBD1. The CDR3 spans 15 residues. With V trimmed by 6 bases and J by 6 bases, 8 bases remained unmatched. Looked up from germline, CDR1 is MNHEY and CDR2 is SVGAGI. CDR3: CASRASGTGHEKLFF. CDR3 DNA: TGTGCCAGCAGAGCATCCGGGACAGGGCATGAAAAACTGTTTTTT.

The chain employs TRBV29-1 and TRBJ1-2, with a weak D call TRBD1 (6 bases). Germline V gene sequence: CDR1 SQVTM, CDR2 ANQGSEA. The V gene lost 4 bases and the J gene lost 2 bases, with 20 bases spanning the gap. CDR3 size: 16 residues. The DNA for the CDR3 is TGCAGCGTTGCGGGGGGCCGGACTTTGTGGAACTATGGCTACACCTTC. This translates into CSVAGGRTLWNYGYTF.

Here the CDR3 reads CASSSGLAGGYEQYF. In nucleotides, the CDR3 is TGTGCCAGCAGCTCCGGACTAGCGGGAGGCTACGAGCAGTACTTC. The V and J genes are TRBV11-3 and TRBJ2-7; 14 nucleotides match TRBD2. The V and J ends lost 4 bases and 3 bases, in that order; junction bases with no gene match: 2. Germline CDR1 reads SGHNT; CDR2 reads YENEEA. The CDR3 has 15 amino acids.

The V call is TRBV5-1, the J call TRBJ1-4; possible D gene TRBD1, 5 bases. Germline V gives CDR1 SGHRS, CDR2 YFSETQ. The CDR3 has 14 residues. V was clipped by 0 bases and J by 8 bases, with 11 bases between them. CDR3 residues: CASSLVGRREKLFF. In DNA, the CDR3 is TGCGCCAGCAGCTTGGTGGGGCGGCGGGAAAAACTGTTTTTT.

This clonotype was recorded a few times. This chain joins TRBV5-1 and TRBJ2-2, with 9 bases that match TRBD2. Germline V CDR1 and CDR2: SGHRS, YFSETQ. The ends lost 1 base at V and 4 bases at J; junction bases unmatched: 5. This CDR3 region has 16 residues. The CDR3 DNA reads TGCGCCAGCAGCTTGCAGGGACTAGCTGTCACCGGGGAGCTGTTTTTT. Translated: CASSLQGLAVTGELFF.